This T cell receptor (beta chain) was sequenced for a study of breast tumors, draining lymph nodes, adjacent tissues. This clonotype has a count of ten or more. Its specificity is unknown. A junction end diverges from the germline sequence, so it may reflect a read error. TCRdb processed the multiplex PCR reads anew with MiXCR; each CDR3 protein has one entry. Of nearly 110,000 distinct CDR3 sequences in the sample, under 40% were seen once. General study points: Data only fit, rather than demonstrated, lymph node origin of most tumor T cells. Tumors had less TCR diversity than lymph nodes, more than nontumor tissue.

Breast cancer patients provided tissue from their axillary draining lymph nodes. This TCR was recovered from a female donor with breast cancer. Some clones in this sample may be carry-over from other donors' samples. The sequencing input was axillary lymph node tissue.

The CDR3 nucleotides are TGTGCCAGCAGTCACTCAGAGGCAGGTTTTTCCTACGAGCAGTACTTC. Its protein product is CASSHSEAGFSYEQYF. The rearrangement joins TRBV6-5 to TRBJ2-7; D unclear. The CDR3 has 16 residues. Germline-derived CDR1 and CDR2 are MNHEY and SVGAGI.